This T cell receptor beta chain is from a study of T cell responses to AZD1222 COVID-19 vaccine. Study-wide results and limits: Repertoires were sampled only after the peak T cell response.

TCRdb's table, derived via immunoSEQ multiplex PCR, lists solely in-frame clones and lacks some. This sample carries about 94,000 clones, around nine tenths of them seen once, and the ten largest clones take around an eighth. Regarding this clone: Its specificity is unknown.

The sequence came from an adult who received the AZD1222 COVID-19 vaccine. Here the sequenced sample was peripheral blood, taken 28 days after the second AZD1222 dose.

In nucleotides, the CDR3 is TGTGCCAGCAGCGTAAGAGTCGACAGGGGGCGGGAAGGCTACACCTTC. This translates into CASSVRVDRGREGYTF. The V gene is TRBV9, the J gene TRBJ1-2, with 10 bases identical to TRBD1. V lost 1 base and J lost 8; bases outside the gene matches: 11. The CDR3 totals 16 residues. Germline CDR1 and CDR2: SGDLS and YYNGEE.